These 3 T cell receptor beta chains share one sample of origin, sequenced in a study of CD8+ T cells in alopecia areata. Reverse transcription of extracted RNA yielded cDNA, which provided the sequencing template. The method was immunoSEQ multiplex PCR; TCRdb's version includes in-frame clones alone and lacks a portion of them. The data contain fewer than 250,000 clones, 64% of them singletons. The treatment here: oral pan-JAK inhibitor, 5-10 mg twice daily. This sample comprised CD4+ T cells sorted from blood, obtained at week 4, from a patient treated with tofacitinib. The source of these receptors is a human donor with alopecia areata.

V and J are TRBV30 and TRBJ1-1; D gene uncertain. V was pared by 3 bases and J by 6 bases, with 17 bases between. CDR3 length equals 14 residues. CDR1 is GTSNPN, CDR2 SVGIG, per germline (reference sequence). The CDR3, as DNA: TGTGCCTGGAGGTATAGGGCAGTGGGCGCTGAAGCTTTCTTT. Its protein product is CAWRYRAVGAEAFF.

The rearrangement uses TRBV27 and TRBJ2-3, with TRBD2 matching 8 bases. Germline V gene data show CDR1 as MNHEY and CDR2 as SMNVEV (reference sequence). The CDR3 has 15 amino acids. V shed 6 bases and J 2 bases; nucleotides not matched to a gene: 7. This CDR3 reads CASRGLAGITDTQYF. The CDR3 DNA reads TGTGCCAGCAGGGGATTAGCGGGGATCACAGATACGCAGTATTTT.

CDR3 sequence reads: CASRGHYNEQFF. The CDR3 DNA follows: TGTGCCAGCAGAGGACACTACAATGAGCAGTTCTTC. This chain joins TRBV2 and TRBJ2-1; D might be TRBD1 (5 bases). Germline lookup yields CDR1 SNHLY and CDR2 FYNNEI. Between the trimmed V and J ends, which lost 6 bases and 3 bases, there was a span of 6 bases. There are 12 residues in the CDR3.